These 5 T cell receptor beta chains originate from one sample sequenced in a study of T-cell memory formation after mild COVID-19. MiXCR was run by TCRdb on the 5' RACE reads, yielding one entry per CDR3 protein. Here the sample spans about 350,000 distinct CDR3 sequences, approximately 15% being singletons. Sequencing was done on a sample of PBMCs or a T cell subset sorted from them (not recorded which). The receptors stem from a man aged 18 to 35 who had mild COVID-19 (a few samples of this study predate the infection). Cell type and time point are not known.

This clonotype has at least ten counts. The chain couples TRBV11-2 to TRBJ2-1; TRBD2 aligns across 8 bases. Germline V gene data show CDR1 as SGHAT and CDR2 as FQNNGV. V shed 1 base, J shed 2 bases, and the junction held 4 bases outside the gene matches. This CDR3 spans 16 amino acids. CDR3 sequence (DNA): TGTGCCAGCAGCTTAGTCCCGGGGGGGACCTACAATGAGCAGTTCTTC. Protein: CASSLVPGGTYNEQFF.

The sample holds a few counts of this clonotype. The J gene is TRBJ2-5, the V gene TRBV7-2; D unresolved. This CDR3 region has 14 residues. Looked up from germline, CDR1 is SGHTA and CDR2 is FQGNSA. Between the trimmed V and J ends, which lost 0 bases and 1 base, there was a span of 6 bases. The CDR3 nucleotides are TGTGCCAGCAGCTTAGCACTGACCCAAGAGACCCAGTACTTC. Protein sequence: CASSLALTQETQYF.

The V call is TRBV6-2 or TRBV6-3, the J call TRBJ2-3, with D unresolved. CDR1 and CDR2 from the germline V gene are MNHEY and SVGEGT. V was cut by 6 bases and J by 6 bases, with 10 bases left in between. The CDR3 totals 12 residues. CDR3 sequence: CASSNMADTQYF. The CDR3 DNA is TGTGCCAGCAGCAACATGGCGGATACGCAGTATTTT.

This clonotype has more than one count but fewer than ten. The chain carries TRBV4-1 and TRBJ1-1; D may be TRBD1 (6 bases). Germline V gene lookup returns CDR1 MGHRA and CDR2 YSYEKL. V lost 3 bases to trimming and J lost 0 bases, with 8 bases between them. The CDR3 has 14 amino acids. CDR3 coding DNA: TGCGCCAGCAGCCAGGGGACAATGAACACTGAAGCTTTCTTT. This gives the protein CASSQGTMNTEAFF.

This rearrangement joins TRBV4-2 to TRBJ2-7; 9 bases are shared with TRBD1. The CDR3 loop spans 14 amino acids. V was clipped by 5 bases and J by 2 bases; unmatched bases: 4. The germline gives CDR1 LGHNA, CDR2 YNFKEQ. The CDR3 reads CASSEGTGTYEQYF. The CDR3 DNA reads as TGTGCCAGCAGCGAAGGGACAGGGACCTACGAGCAGTACTTC.